The count of the clone carrying this TCR beta chain is one. What it binds is unknown. The data were produced by immunoSEQ multiplex PCR, yet TCRdb's version contains in-frame clones alone and is incomplete. This sample has about 64,000 clones, with about 90% found just once. Time point meaning: cycle 4 day 1 (C4D1), after about 6 weeks of nivolumab. In every patient, relapse followed autologous stem cell transplantation, while exposure to brentuximab vedotin differed. Classification of best responses gave complete response, partial response or progressive disease. The entry originates in a study of PD-1 blockade in classical Hodgkin lymphoma. Study summary: Patients were given intravenous nivolumab, 3 mg/kg, every 2 weeks. General observations from the study: At C4D1, TCR diversity had climbed significantly for CD4+ cells, though not for CD8+ cells. Differences between repertoires have undefined causes, possibly disease activity or prior therapy.

Germline loops: CDR1 SQVTM, CDR2 ANQGSEA. CDR3 size: 15 residues. V was shortened by 5 bases and J by 7 bases, with 18 bases between the two germline ends. The receptor was isolated from a human donor with classical Hodgkin lymphoma. This specimen consisted of peripheral blood mononuclear cells (PBMCs), obtained before the fourth cycle of nivolumab. V is TRBV29-1 and J is TRBJ1-6; tentative D call: TRBD1 (6 bases). The CDR3 region is CSVQGIWTDNSPLHF. For the CDR3, the DNA is TGCAGCGTTCAGGGGATATGGACGGACAATTCACCCCTCCACTTT. Together with reference TRBV29-1 and TRBJ1-6, the CDR3 gives the full variable domain: SAVISQKPSRDICQRGTSLTIQCQVDSQVTMMFWYRQQPGQSLTLIATANQGSEATYESGFVIDKFPISRPNLTFSTLTVSNMSPEDSSIYLCSVQGIWTDNSPLHFGNGTRLTVT.